This T cell receptor beta chain was identified in a study of cytotoxic CD8 clonotypes in ibrutinib-treated CLL. Regarding the study as a whole: Sustained-remission and progressing patients diverged in sampling times. Baseline-level clonality went beyond age-matched healthy donors and moved in step with circulating CD8+ T-cell counts. Clonality rose at ibrutinib response and fell back toward baseline at progression.

Repertoires were generated with immunoSEQ multiplex PCR, while TCRdb's copy carries only in-frame clones and drops some. Seen here are roughly 130,000 clones, 80% to 95% observed once, and the top ten hold more than 10%. Extraction of roughly 1.8 micrograms of genomic DNA from cryopreserved PBMCs supplied material for TCR beta libraries. A word on this clone: Its specificity is unknown.

This CDR3 has 15 amino acids. Trimming cost V 2 bases and J 6 bases, with 11 bases left between them. Germline V gene data show CDR1 as SGHTA and CDR2 as FQGTGA. The sequencing used PBMCs, collected after 12 months of ibrutinib treatment. This TCR came from a human donor with chronic lymphocytic leukemia. The chain is built from TRBV7-3 and TRBJ1-6; D not certain. CDR3 DNA sequence: TGTGCCAGCAGCTTATCGGGTCCACCTAATTCACCCCTCCACTTT. Amino acids: CASSLSGPPNSPLHF.